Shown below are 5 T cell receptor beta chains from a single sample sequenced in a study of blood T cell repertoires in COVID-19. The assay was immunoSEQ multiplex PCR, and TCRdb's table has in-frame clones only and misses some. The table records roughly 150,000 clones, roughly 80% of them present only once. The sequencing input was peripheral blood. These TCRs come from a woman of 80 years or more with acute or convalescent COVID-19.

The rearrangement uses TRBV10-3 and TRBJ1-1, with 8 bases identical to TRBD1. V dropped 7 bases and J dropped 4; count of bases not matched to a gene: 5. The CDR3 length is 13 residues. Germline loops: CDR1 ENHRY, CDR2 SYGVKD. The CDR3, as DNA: TGTGCCATCATTGGACAGGGCGGCACTGAAGCTTTCTTT. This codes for CAIIGQGGTEAFF.

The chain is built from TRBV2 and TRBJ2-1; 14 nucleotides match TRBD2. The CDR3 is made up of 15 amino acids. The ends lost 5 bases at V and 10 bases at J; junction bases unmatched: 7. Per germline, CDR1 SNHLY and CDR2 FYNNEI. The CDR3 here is CASSSGTSGRHEQFF. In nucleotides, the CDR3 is TGTGCCAGCAGTTCCGGGACTAGCGGGAGACACGAGCAGTTCTTC.

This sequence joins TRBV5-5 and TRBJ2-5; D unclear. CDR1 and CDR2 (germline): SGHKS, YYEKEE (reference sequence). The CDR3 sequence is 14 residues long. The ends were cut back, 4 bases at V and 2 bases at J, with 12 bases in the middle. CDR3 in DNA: TGTGCCAGCAGCATACCCCAGGATCAAGAGACCCAGTACTTC. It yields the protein CASSIPQDQETQYF.

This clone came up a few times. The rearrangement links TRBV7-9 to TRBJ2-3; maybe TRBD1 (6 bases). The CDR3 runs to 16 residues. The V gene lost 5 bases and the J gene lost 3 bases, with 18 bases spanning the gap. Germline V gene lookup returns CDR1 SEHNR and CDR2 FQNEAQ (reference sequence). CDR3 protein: CASSADRSRLTDTQYF. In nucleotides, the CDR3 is TGTGCCAGCAGCGCCGACAGGAGTCGTCTTACAGATACGCAGTATTTT.

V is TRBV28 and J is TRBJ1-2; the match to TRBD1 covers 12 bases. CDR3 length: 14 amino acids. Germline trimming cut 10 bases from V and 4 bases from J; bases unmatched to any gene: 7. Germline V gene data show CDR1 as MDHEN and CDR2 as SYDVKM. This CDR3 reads CATAGQGAIYGYTF. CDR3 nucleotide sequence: TGTGCCACCGCGGGACAGGGGGCGATCTATGGCTACACCTTC.